One sample yielded the 2 T cell receptor beta chains listed below, sequenced in a study of T cell responses to AZD1222 COVID-19 vaccine. The table came from immunoSEQ multiplex PCR; TCRdb's copy has only in-frame clones and leaves some out. The sample records 55,000 to 80,000 clones, 80% to 90% being singletons. The material sequenced was peripheral blood, taken 28 days after the second AZD1222 dose. The receptor set was obtained from an adult who received the AZD1222 COVID-19 vaccine.

This clone was seen only a few times. The CDR3 spells CASSDTAFEAFF. In DNA form, the CDR3 reads TGTGCCAGCAGCGATACAGCGTTCGAAGCTTTCTTT. The V call is TRBV6-5, the J call TRBJ1-1; D not certain. Germline V gives CDR1 MNHEY, CDR2 SVGAGI. Trimming removed 6 bases at V and 8 bases at J, with 13 bases between. The CDR3 contains 12 residues.

V usage is TRBV5-8 and J usage is TRBJ2-4; 8 bases match TRBD2. This CDR3 is 17 amino acids long. Germline V gene sequence: CDR1 SGHTS, CDR2 YDEGEE. Germline trimming cut 0 bases from V and 2 bases from J; bases unmatched to any gene: 7. The CDR3 spells CASSLVREGRTKNIQYF. As DNA, the CDR3 is TGTGCCAGCAGCTTGGTACGGGAGGGCCGGACCAAAAACATTCAGTACTTC.